This TCR beta chain was identified during a study of T cell responses to AZD1222 COVID-19 vaccine. CDR1 is MDHEN and CDR2 is SYDVKM in the germline V gene. CDR3 length equals 15 residues. The junction had 4 bases not matched to a gene; V was cut back by 3 bases and J by 9 bases. Profiled with immunoSEQ multiplex PCR; TCRdb holds only in-frame clones, not every one. The sample lists roughly 120,000 clones, 88% seen once, with over 15% in the top ten. The receptor was isolated from an adult in good health. The sample was peripheral blood, taken on day 0 of MenACWY control vaccination. The chain couples TRBV28 to TRBJ2-6; 11 nucleotides align to TRBD2. This CDR3 reads CASSLQLAGVNVLTF. For the CDR3, the DNA is TGTGCCAGCAGTTTGCAACTAGCGGGAGTCAACGTCCTGACTTTC.